The rows below give T cell receptor beta chains drawn from one sample of a study of vaccination and CD4 T cells after COVID-19. In TCRdb, the PCR reads were re-called with MiXCR into one record per CDR3 protein. This sample yields around 7,800 distinct CDR3 sequences, of which 58% are seen a single time; around 30% belongs to the top ten. No antigen is known for these receptors. Sample: CD4+ T cells from blood, cultured in vitro. These receptors came from a human donor who had recovered from COVID-19. The CDR3 runs from the conserved cysteine through the conserved F or W. D genes are given only for firm matches. Some rows mark clone size as missing; the rest say once, few, many or name a class of expanded clone.

v_call,clone_size,j_call,d_call,cdr3_aa,cdr3_nt
TRBV10-1,few,TRBJ1-1,.,CASRQNMNTEAFF,TGCGCCAGCCGACAGAACATGAACACTGAAGCTTTCTTT
TRBV25-1,.,TRBJ2-3,.,CASSDASERADTQYF,TGTGCCAGCAGTGATGCCTCTGAAAGGGCAGATACGCAGTATTTT
TRBV19,.,TRBJ1-5,TRBD1,CASRPGQGTGQKFQPQHF,TGTGCCAGTAGGCCGGGACAGGGGACCGGTCAAAAATTCCAGCCCCAGCATTTT
TRBV4-1,few,TRBJ2-3,TRBD2,CASSQVLAGVTDTQYF,TGCGCCAGCAGCCAAGTCCTAGCGGGGGTCACAGATACGCAGTATTTT
TRBV24-1,.,TRBJ2-1,TRBD2,CATSDPGTSGGALYNEQFF,TGTGCCACCAGTGATCCGGGGACTAGCGGGGGGGCACTCTACAATGAGCAGTTCTTC
TRBV4-2,.,TRBJ2-3,TRBD1,CASSQGGNRGLDTQYF,TGTGCCAGCAGCCAAGGGGGGAACAGGGGGCTAGATACGCAGTATTTT
TRBV20-1,.,TRBJ1-6,.,CSARDAEYSYNSPLHF,TGCAGTGCTAGAGATGCGGAATACTCCTATAATTCACCCCTCCACTTT
TRBV9,.,TRBJ2-2,TRBD2,CASSVVSSGAGELFF,TGTGCCAGCAGCGTAGTATCTAGCGGGGCCGGGGAGCTGTTTTTT
TRBV7-9,.,TRBJ1-4,.,CASSRGRANEKLFF,TGTGCCAGCAGCCGGGGCAGGGCCAATGAAAAACTGTTTTTT
TRBV28,.,TRBJ2-3,.,CASRSGAGGDTQYF,TGTGCCAGCAGGAGCGGGGCCGGGGGCGATACGCAGTATTTT
TRBV6-2/TRBV6-3,.,TRBJ2-5,TRBD2,CASSYTASGEETQYF,TGTGCCAGCAGTTACACGGCTAGCGGAGAAGAGACCCAGTACTTC
TRBV7-2,.,TRBJ2-4,.,CATTLKGLDKNIQYF,TGTGCCACCACCCTCAAGGGGCTGGACAAAAACATTCAGTACTTC
TRBV5-1,.,TRBJ2-1,.,CASSLGNEQFF,TGCGCCAGCAGCTTAGGGAATGAGCAGTTCTTC
TRBV20-1,once,TRBJ1-6,.,CSARDDTGISPLHF,TGCAGTGCTAGAGATGACACAGGGATTTCACCCCTCCACTTT
TRBV7-9,.,TRBJ1-4,.,CASSLGSSTTNEKLFF,TGTGCCAGCAGCTTAGGGAGTTCCACAACTAATGAAAAACTGTTTTTT
TRBV7-8,.,TRBJ2-1,.,CASSLAAQGNEQFF,TGTGCCAGCAGCTTAGCGGCCCAAGGCAATGAGCAGTTCTTC
TRBV6-5,few,TRBJ1-6,.,CASSYSGERNNSPLHF,TGTGCCAGCAGTTACTCGGGCGAGAGGAATAATTCACCCCTCCACTTT
TRBV2,.,TRBJ2-5,TRBD2,CASSDQRGLPQETQYF,TGTGCCAGCAGTGATCAGCGGGGGCTACCTCAAGAGACCCAGTACTTC
TRBV6-5,few,TRBJ1-1,.,CASSYSGKTEAFF,TGTGCCAGCAGTTACTCGGGGAAAACTGAAGCTTTCTTT
TRBV2,few,TRBJ2-5,TRBD1,CASTYRTGTSSTYF,TGTGCCAGCACCTATCGGACAGGGACCTCCTCAACGTACTTC
TRBV27,.,TRBJ2-2,TRBD2,CASSSSGGRNTGELFF,TGTGCCAGCAGTTCCAGCGGGGGGAGGAACACCGGGGAGCTGTTTTTT
TRBV2,once,TRBJ2-1,.,CASSEEGSRYNEQFF,TGTGCCAGCAGTGAGGAAGGGTCGAGGTACAATGAGCAGTTCTTC
TRBV28,.,TRBJ1-4,.,CASSFIRGKGTNEKLFF,TGTGCCAGCAGTTTTATAAGGGGGAAGGGCACTAATGAAAAACTGTTTTTT
TRBV25-1,.,TRBJ2-2,.,CASRSGTLNTGELFF,TGTGCCAGCAGGTCCGGGACGCTGAACACCGGGGAGCTGTTTTTT
TRBV20-1,.,TRBJ1-2,.,CSARVGYGYTF,TGCAGTGCTAGAGTTGGGTATGGCTACACCTTC
TRBV20-1,.,TRBJ1-3,TRBD1,CSASRTGGGNTIYF,TGCAGTGCTTCCCGGACAGGGGGCGGAAACACCATATATTTT
TRBV10-2,.,TRBJ2-3,TRBD2,CASNGPSGGTDTQYF,TGCGCCAGCAATGGCCCTAGCGGGGGCACAGATACGCAGTATTTT
TRBV18,.,TRBJ1-1,.,CASSPALTPEAFF,TGTGCCAGCTCACCGGCCCTGACCCCTGAAGCTTTCTTT
TRBV6-1,few,TRBJ2-5,TRBD1,CASTKTGPAKETQYF,TGTGCCAGCACGAAGACAGGGCCCGCCAAAGAGACCCAGTACTTC